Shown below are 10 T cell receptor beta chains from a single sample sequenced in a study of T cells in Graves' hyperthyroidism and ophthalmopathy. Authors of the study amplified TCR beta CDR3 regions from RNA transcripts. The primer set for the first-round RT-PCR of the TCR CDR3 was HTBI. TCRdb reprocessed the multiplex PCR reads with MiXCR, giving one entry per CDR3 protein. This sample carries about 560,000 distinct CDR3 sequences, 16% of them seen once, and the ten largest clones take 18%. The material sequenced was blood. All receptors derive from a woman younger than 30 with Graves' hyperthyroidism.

The CDR3 spells CSVAGIGTYEQYF. The DNA of the CDR3 is TGCAGCGTTGCTGGGATCGGGACCTACGAGCAGTACTTC. V and J are TRBV29-1 and TRBJ2-7; maybe TRBD2 (5 bases). This CDR3 comprises 13 residues. Trimming pared 4 bases from V and 2 bases from J, leaving 12 bases between. Germline assignment: CDR1 SQVTM and CDR2 ANQGSEA.

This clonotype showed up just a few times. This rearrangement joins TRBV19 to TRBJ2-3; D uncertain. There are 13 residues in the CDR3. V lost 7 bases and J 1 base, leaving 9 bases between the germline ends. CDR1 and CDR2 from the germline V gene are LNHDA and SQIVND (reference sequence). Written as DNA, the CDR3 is TGTGCCAGTACCGAAGGAGGCACAGATACGCAGTATTTT. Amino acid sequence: CASTEGGTDTQYF.

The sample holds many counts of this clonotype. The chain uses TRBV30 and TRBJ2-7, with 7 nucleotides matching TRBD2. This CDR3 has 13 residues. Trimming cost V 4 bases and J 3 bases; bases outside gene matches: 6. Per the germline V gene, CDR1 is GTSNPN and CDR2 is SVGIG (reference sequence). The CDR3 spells CAWNPSGLYEQYF. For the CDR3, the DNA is TGTGCCTGGAATCCTAGCGGACTCTACGAGCAGTACTTC.

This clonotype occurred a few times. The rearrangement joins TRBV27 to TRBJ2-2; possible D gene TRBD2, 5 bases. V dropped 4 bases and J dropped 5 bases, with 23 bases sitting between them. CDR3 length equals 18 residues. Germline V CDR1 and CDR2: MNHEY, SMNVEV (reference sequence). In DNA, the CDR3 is TGTGCCAGCAGTTCTTCCACCCGACACCCACTAGGGACCGGGGAGCTGTTTTTT. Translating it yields CASSSSTRHPLGTGELFF.

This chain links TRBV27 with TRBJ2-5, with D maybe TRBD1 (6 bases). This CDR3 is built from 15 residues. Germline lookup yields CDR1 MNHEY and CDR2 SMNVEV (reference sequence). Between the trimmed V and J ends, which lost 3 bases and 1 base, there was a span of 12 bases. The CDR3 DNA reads TGTGCCAGCAGTTTTTCTCGAGGGGGCCAAGAGACCCAGTACTTC. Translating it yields CASSFSRGGQETQYF.

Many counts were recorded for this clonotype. The CDR3 DNA reads TGTGCCAGCAGCCTCTTATCATCCGAGACCCAGTACTTC. Protein: CASSLLSSETQYF. J is TRBJ2-5 and V is TRBV12-3 or TRBV12-4; D is unresolved. Trimming left V 6 bases short and J 5 bases short, with 13 bases between. The CDR3 extends over 13 amino acids.

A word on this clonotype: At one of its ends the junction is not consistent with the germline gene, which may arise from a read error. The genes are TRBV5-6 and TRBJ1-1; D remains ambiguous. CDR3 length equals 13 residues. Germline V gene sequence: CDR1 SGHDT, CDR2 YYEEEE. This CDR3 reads CASSLESYTEDFF. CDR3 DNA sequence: TGTGCCAGCAGCCTGGAATCATACACTGAAGATTTCTTT.

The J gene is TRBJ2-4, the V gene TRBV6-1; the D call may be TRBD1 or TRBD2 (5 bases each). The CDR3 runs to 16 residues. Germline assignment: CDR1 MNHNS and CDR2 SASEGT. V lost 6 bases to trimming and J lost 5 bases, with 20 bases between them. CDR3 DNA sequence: TGTGCCAGCAGATCACTTTGGACGAGGGGCGAAAACATTCAGTACTTC. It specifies CASRSLWTRGENIQYF.

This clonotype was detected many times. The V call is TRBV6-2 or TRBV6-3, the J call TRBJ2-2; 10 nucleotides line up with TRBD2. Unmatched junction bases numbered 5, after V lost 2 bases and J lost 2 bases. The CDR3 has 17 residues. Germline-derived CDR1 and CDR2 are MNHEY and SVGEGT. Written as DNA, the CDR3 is TGTGCCAGCAGTTACGAAGCGGGAGGGCCAAACACCGGGGAGCTGTTTTTT. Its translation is CASSYEAGGPNTGELFF.

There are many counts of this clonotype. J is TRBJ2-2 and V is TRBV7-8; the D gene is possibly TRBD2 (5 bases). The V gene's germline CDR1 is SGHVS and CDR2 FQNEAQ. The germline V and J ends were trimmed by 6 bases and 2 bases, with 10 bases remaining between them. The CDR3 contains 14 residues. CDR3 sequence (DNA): TGTGCCAGCAGACTGGGGAGTAACACCGGGGAGCTGTTTTTT. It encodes CASRLGSNTGELFF.